These T cell receptor beta chains were read from a single sample in a study of T-cell reconstitution after alpha-beta-depleted transplantation in children. TCRdb redid the calling of the PCR reads with MiXCR, one entry per CDR3 protein. The sample has about 110,000 distinct CDR3 sequences; about 6.5% are singletons. The sample in question was PBMCs, mostly from graft donor cells, obtained 360 days after TCRalphabeta/CD19-depleted stem cell transplant. The receptors stem from a male patient between 2 and 15 years old who had a stem cell transplant for acute lymphoblastic leukemia, so the T cells may come from the graft donor. Each CDR3 is given with its conserved first and last residue. The D gene is left open where the match is weak. A clone size is listed for some rows: how often the clone was seen (once, few, many), or a class if it is expanded.

TRBD2	TRBJ2-5	few	TRBV27	CASSPSGRGETQYF	TGTGCCAGCAGTCCCTCCGGGAGGGGTGAGACCCAGTACTTC
-	TRBJ2-1	many	TRBV5-1	CASSLQHGNEQFF	TGCGCCAGCAGCTTGCAGCATGGCAATGAGCAGTTCTTC
-	TRBJ1-2	many	TRBV25-1	CASSATAFRGYTF	TGTGCCAGCAGTGCCACAGCCTTCCGTGGCTACACCTTC
-	TRBJ2-2	few	TRBV4-3	CASSQGLVANTGELFF	TGCGCCAGCAGCCAAGGACTAGTTGCGAACACCGGGGAGCTGTTTTTT
-	TRBJ2-2	-	TRBV5-8	CASSSRVADTGELFF	TGTGCCAGCAGCTCCAGGGTTGCGGACACCGGGGAGCTGTTTTTT
-	TRBJ2-7	few	TRBV25-1	CASSEYGRYYEQYF	TGTGCCAGCAGTGAATATGGCCGCTACTACGAGCAGTACTTC
TRBD1	TRBJ2-3	many	TRBV7-2	CASSLLGQGAADTQYF	TGTGCCAGCAGCCTATTAGGACAGGGGGCGGCAGATACGCAGTATTTT
-	TRBJ2-7	-	TRBV30	CAWSGRLSYEQYF	TGTGCCTGGAGTGGACGGCTGTCCTACGAGCAGTACTTC
TRBD1	TRBJ1-4	many	TRBV5-5	CASSSRDRAEKLFF	TGTGCCAGCAGCTCCCGGGACAGGGCTGAAAAACTGTTTTTT
-	TRBJ1-4	many	TRBV5-1	CASSLGQINEKLFF	TGCGCCAGCAGCTTGGGACAGATTAATGAAAAACTGTTTTTT
-	TRBJ1-2	many	TRBV9	CASSTTPGDSLNYGYTF	TGTGCCAGCAGCACCACGCCAGGGGATAGCCTTAACTATGGCTACACCTTC
-	TRBJ2-7	-	TRBV13	CDSSLGPGSYEQYF	TGTGACAGCAGCTTAGGTCCAGGGTCCTACGAGCAGTACTTC
-	TRBJ2-1	-	TRBV5-1	CASRVRRGARGEQFF	TGCGCCAGCCGCGTCCGGCGGGGGGCCAGGGGGGAGCAGTTCTTC
-	TRBJ2-7	few	TRBV28	CASNGPNYEQYF	TGTGCCAGCAATGGGCCGAACTACGAGCAGTACTTC
-	TRBJ1-6	-	TRBV5-6	CASSSTGRENSPLHF	TGTGCCAGCAGCTCAACAGGCCGTGAGAATTCACCCCTCCACTTT
-	TRBJ2-4	-	TRBV19	CASSDKNIQYF	TGTGCCAGTAGTGACAAAAACATTCAGTACTTC
TRBD1	TRBJ2-5	-	TRBV13	CASSARQGEETQYF	TGTGCCAGCAGCGCAAGACAGGGTGAAGAGACCCAGTACTTC
-	TRBJ1-2	many	TRBV27	CASSSLGNYGYTF	TGTGCCAGCAGTTCCCTAGGAAACTATGGCTACACCTTC
TRBD2	TRBJ2-4	many	TRBV7-3	CASSPETSGDIQYF	TGTGCCAGCAGTCCTGAAACTAGCGGGGACATTCAGTACTTC
TRBD2	TRBJ2-3	few	TRBV13	CASSVGLAGATDTQYF	TGTGCCAGCAGCGTGGGACTAGCGGGGGCAACAGATACGCAGTATTTT
TRBD1	TRBJ2-1	-	TRBV4-3	CASSFDRGSYNEQFF	TGCGCCAGCAGCTTCGACAGGGGCTCCTACAATGAGCAGTTCTTC
-	TRBJ2-1	many	TRBV7-9	CASSFPGRNEQFF	TGTGCCAGCAGCTTCCCAGGACGAAATGAGCAGTTCTTC
-	TRBJ2-3	few	TRBV7-2	CASSRSGYSTDTQYF	TGTGCCAGCAGCCGCAGCGGATACTCCACAGATACGCAGTATTTT
TRBD2	TRBJ2-3	-	TRBV30	CALLAGGKDTQYF	TGTGCCTTACTAGCGGGAGGAAAAGATACGCAGTATTTT